These T cell receptor beta chains were read from a single sample in a study of cytomegalovirus exposure and HLA in healthy donors. Only in-frame clones appear in the TCRdb table, and some are missing; sequencing was by immunoSEQ multiplex PCR. The sample carries 200,000 to 250,000 clones, around 77% recorded once. The sample consisted of PBMCs. All receptors come from a woman in her twenties or thirties in good health and CMV-seronegative. Each CDR3 is given with its conserved first and last residue. Fields, in order: CDR3 DNA, CDR3 protein, D gene, clone size, V gene, J gene. The D gene is left open where the match is weak. The size of a clone is reported for some rows only, either as once, few or many, or as a class for expanded clones.

TGTGCCAGCTCACCTACTAGCGGGAGAATTAATGAGCAGTTCTTC	CASSPTSGRINEQFF	TRBD2	NA	TRBV18	TRBJ2-1
TGTGCCAGCAGTTACTCGATATCGGAGGAAGATACGCAGTATTTT	CASSYSISEEDTQYF	NA	NA	TRBV6-5	TRBJ2-3
TGTGCCAGCAGCTTGACGGGGCGGGGGGCCCCATACAATGAGCAGTTCTTC	CASSLTGRGAPYNEQFF	TRBD2	NA	TRBV5-6	TRBJ2-1
TGTGCCAGCAGCCTAGACAGGGTGGCCTACGAGCAGTACTTC	CASSLDRVAYEQYF	TRBD1	NA	TRBV11-2	TRBJ2-7
TGTGCCAGCAGTCTCACCTCAGCCTACGAGCAGTACTTC	CASSLTSAYEQYF	NA	NA	TRBV27	TRBJ2-7
TGTGCCAGCAGTTTTCACAGGAGCTCCTATAATTCACCCCTCCACTTT	CASSFHRSSYNSPLHF	NA	NA	TRBV27	TRBJ1-6
TGTGCCAGTAGTACCCGACAGGGGAGGGTGAACACTGAAGCTTTCTTT	CASSTRQGRVNTEAFF	TRBD1	NA	TRBV19	TRBJ1-1
TGTGCCAGCAGCCAGGATGCCGGGACAGGGGGCGGGCCAGCCGGCGGCTACACCTTC	CASSQDAGTGGGPAGGYTF	TRBD1	NA	TRBV4-2	TRBJ1-2
TGTGCCCGCAGCTTGAAGGGGGCTCGGGAAAAACTGTTTTTT	CARSLKGAREKLFF	TRBD1	NA	TRBV7-8	TRBJ1-4
TGTGCCAGCAGCTCAGACAGGGAAGGGGGCTACACCTTC	CASSSDREGGYTF	TRBD1	NA	TRBV7-9	TRBJ1-2
TGTGCCAGCAGCTTAGCTTTCCAGGGGGTCTACGAGCAGTACTTC	CASSLAFQGVYEQYF	TRBD1	NA	TRBV7-8	TRBJ2-7
TGTGCCAGCAGTTTTTCAGGCCTGCGTATCGGCGAGCAGTACTTC	CASSFSGLRIGEQYF	NA	once	TRBV27	TRBJ2-7
TGTGCCAGCAGCTTAGGCAGGGTAGGAGCTTTCTTT	CASSLGRVGAFF	NA	few	TRBV7-9	TRBJ1-1
TGTGCCAGCAGCTTAGTAGGGGGAAACACTGAAGCTTTCTTT	CASSLVGGNTEAFF	NA	NA	TRBV7-8	TRBJ1-1
TGTGCCAGCGTGGGGGACAGTGAAGCTTTCTTT	CASVGDSEAFF	TRBD1	few	TRBV25-1	TRBJ1-1
TGTGCCAGTAGTTCGACAGGGGGGATCCCTGAAGCTTTCTTT	CASSSTGGIPEAFF	TRBD1	few	TRBV19	TRBJ1-1
TGTGCCAGCAGTGAACAAGCGGGTACCACAGATACGCAGTATTTT	CASSEQAGTTDTQYF	NA	NA	TRBV6-4	TRBJ2-3
TGTGCCAGCTCACAGACAGGGGGAACCTCCTACGAGCAGTACTTC	CASSQTGGTSYEQYF	TRBD1	NA	TRBV18	TRBJ2-7
TGTGCCAGCAGCTTAGCGTTTGCAGGGGTTGGTCCTGGGGCCAACGTCCTGACTTTC	CASSLAFAGVGPGANVLTF	NA	once	TRBV7-6	TRBJ2-6
TGTGCCAGCAAACAGTCTTTCTGGCGGGGGGGCTCGGGCGATACGCAGTATTTT	CASKQSFWRGGSGDTQYF	TRBD2	NA	TRBV4-2	TRBJ2-3